This is a list of T cell receptor beta chains from one sample in a study of T cell responses to AZD1222 COVID-19 vaccine. Clones were sequenced by immunoSEQ multiplex PCR, and TCRdb holds only the in-frame ones, with some missing. The data show about 85,000 clones, 80% to 90% seen once. The material sequenced was peripheral blood, taken on day 0 of AZD1222 vaccination. Receptors originate from an adult in good health. CDR3s include the opening cysteine and the closing phenylalanine or tryptophan. A D gene is named only where the DNA matches it firmly. Only some rows state a clone size, as once, few, many or a class for expanded clones.

cdr3_nt cdr3_aa j_call d_call v_call clone_size
TGTGCCAGCAGTTACCGACTGGATAGCAATCAGCCCCAGCATTTT CASSYRLDSNQPQHF TRBJ1-5 - TRBV6-2/TRBV6-3 -
TGTGCCAGCAGCCTAGGGGGGGCACGCTATAGCACAGATACGCAGTATTTT CASSLGGARYSTDTQYF TRBJ2-3 - TRBV7-2 -
TGTGCCAGCAGCTTGACTAGCGGAGGGCACAATGAGCAGTTCTTC CASSLTSGGHNEQFF TRBJ2-1 TRBD2 TRBV3-1/TRBV3-2 -
TGTGCCACCAGTGACCTGGGGGTCACAGATACGCAGTATTTT CATSDLGVTDTQYF TRBJ2-3 - TRBV24-1 -
TGTGCCAGCAGTTTACGGACTAGCGGGAGTAGGGGTGAGCAGTTCTTC CASSLRTSGSRGEQFF TRBJ2-1 TRBD2 TRBV27 -
TGTGCCAGCAGCCAGGGGACAGGGGGTCCTGAAGCTTTCTTT CASSQGTGGPEAFF TRBJ1-1 TRBD1 TRBV3-1/TRBV3-2 -
TGTGCCAGCAGCTTATATTCCCGAGGGGACACTGAAGCTTTCTTT CASSLYSRGDTEAFF TRBJ1-1 - TRBV7-9 medium-sized
TGTGCCAGCTCCTCCGGGACAGGGGTCTCACCCCTCCACTTT CASSSGTGVSPLHF TRBJ1-6 TRBD1 TRBV28 -
TGTGCCAGCAGCAAAGCGCGGGACAGAACGACACTCTACGAGCAGTACTTC CASSKARDRTTLYEQYF TRBJ2-7 - TRBV21-1 -
TGCAGTGCCTACTTTAACTATGGCTACACCTTC CSAYFNYGYTF TRBJ1-2 - TRBV20-1 -
TGTGCCAGCAGCCAAGATCCGACAGGGGGCTACGAGCAGTACTTC CASSQDPTGGYEQYF TRBJ2-7 TRBD1 TRBV4-2 -
TGTGCCACCAGTGGAACGGGGGCAAGCAATCAGCCCCAGCATTTT CATSGTGASNQPQHF TRBJ1-5 - TRBV24-1 -
TGTGCCAGCACCATGACAGGGGTGAACACTGAAGCTTTCTTT CASTMTGVNTEAFF TRBJ1-1 TRBD1 TRBV6-6 few
TGTGCCAGCAGTTTAAGCCCCGGGCAGGCCGGGAAAGCTTTCTTT CASSLSPGQAGKAFF TRBJ1-1 - TRBV28 -
TGTGCCAGCAGTGAAGCCGGACAGGGGGCAGGGACGCAGTATTTT CASSEAGQGAGTQYF TRBJ2-3 TRBD1 TRBV6-1 -
TGTGCCAGCAGTTACCATACGACAGGGGGCATCTTTGGAAACACCATATATTTT CASSYHTTGGIFGNTIYF TRBJ1-3 TRBD1 TRBV6-2/TRBV6-3 -
TGTGCCAGTAGTATGGTGACGGGAAGCTCCTACAATGAGCAGTTCTTC CASSMVTGSSYNEQFF TRBJ2-1 - TRBV19 -
TGTGCCACCAGTGATCCCACTAGCGGGGGGGCTTACGAGCAGTACTTC CATSDPTSGGAYEQYF TRBJ2-7 TRBD2 TRBV24-1 once
TGTGCCAGCAGTTTCGGCAATCAGCCCCAGCATTTT CASSFGNQPQHF TRBJ1-5 - TRBV28 -
TGTGCCAGCAGCGTAGAAGGCGGGAGGGTTGACGAGCAGTTCTTC CASSVEGGRVDEQFF TRBJ2-1 TRBD2 TRBV9 -
TGTGCCAGCAGTTTATCCGGGGGGTCTTACAATGAGCAGTTCTTC CASSLSGGSYNEQFF TRBJ2-1 TRBD2 TRBV27 -
TGTGCCACCAGCAGGACAGGGGGCTTCGTTATGCAGTTCTTC CATSRTGGFVMQFF TRBJ2-1 TRBD1 TRBV15 -
TGTGCCAGTAGTATTGGGCAGGGACCTTTAGGGGACACTGAAGCTTTCTTT CASSIGQGPLGDTEAFF TRBJ1-1 - TRBV19 once
TGTGCCAGTAGTATTGGCCAATGGGCTTTCTTT CASSIGQWAFF TRBJ1-1 - TRBV19 -
TGTGCCAGTAGTGAAACCGGGACAAGTAATTCACCCCTCCACTTT CASSETGTSNSPLHF TRBJ1-6 - TRBV19 -
TGTGCCAGCAGCTTAGCGGGTACACAAGGGGAGCAGTTCTTC CASSLAGTQGEQFF TRBJ2-1 TRBD2 TRBV6-5 -
TGTGCCAGCAGCCCGGACGCGAACACCATATATTTT CASSPDANTIYF TRBJ1-3 - TRBV3-1/TRBV3-2 few
TGTGCCAGTGGGGATACGCAGTATTTT CASGDTQYF TRBJ2-3 - TRBV19 -
TGTGCCACCAGCGGGGGTACCGGGACAGGTAGCAATCAGCCCCAGCATTTT CATSGGTGTGSNQPQHF TRBJ1-5 TRBD1 TRBV15 -
TGTGCCAGCAGTTACGTGGCTCCAGTGAGGAACACTGAAGCTTTCTTT CASSYVAPVRNTEAFF TRBJ1-1 - TRBV6-5 -
TGTGCCAGCAGTACCCTTCGACAGGGGGACGAGCAGTACTTC CASSTLRQGDEQYF TRBJ2-7 TRBD1 TRBV27 few
TGTGCCAGCAGCTATGCGGGACCTGGGAGTGAAGCTTTCTTT CASSYAGPGSEAFF TRBJ1-1 - TRBV5-6 -
TGCGCCAGCAGCGAGGACGGACAGCCCGCCTACGAGCAGTACTTC CASSEDGQPAYEQYF TRBJ2-7 - TRBV5-1 few
TGTGCCAGCAGGTACGCAGGGGGGAGCAATCAGCCCCAGCATTTT CASRYAGGSNQPQHF TRBJ1-5 TRBD1 TRBV6-5 -
TGTGCCAGTAGTTTCGACAGCGGCAATCAGCCCCAGCATTTT CASSFDSGNQPQHF TRBJ1-5 - TRBV19 -
TGTGCCAGCAGTGGGGGCAGGATGGGGAAAGAGACCCAGTACTTC CASSGGRMGKETQYF TRBJ2-5 - TRBV28 -
TGTGCCAGCTCCTCCGTGGACGCCCCCCGCTGGGAGCAGTACTTC CASSSVDAPRWEQYF TRBJ2-7 - TRBV18 -
TGTGCCACCTCATGGGGTAGCGGGGGTCTAAGCTCCTACAATGAGCAGTTCTTC CATSWGSGGLSSYNEQFF TRBJ2-1 TRBD2 TRBV24-1 -
TGTGCCATCAGCGGTGGTCCAGTAAGCTCTGGAAACACCATATATTTT CAISGGPVSSGNTIYF TRBJ1-3 - TRBV10-3 -
TGTGCCAGCAGGTGGACGGGAAACACTGAAGCTTTCTTT CASRWTGNTEAFF TRBJ1-1 - TRBV28 -
TGTGCCAGCAGCTTAGGAACAGGCGCTGGGGTAGGCTACGAGCAGTACTTC CASSLGTGAGVGYEQYF TRBJ2-7 - TRBV11-2 -
TGTGCCAGCAGTGAACGGCGCGGCGGGGGGAACGAGCAGTACTTC CASSERRGGGNEQYF TRBJ2-7 TRBD2 TRBV25-1 -
TGTGCCAGCAGCCGCAGTAGTCTCCGGCTCTACGAGCAGTACTTC CASSRSSLRLYEQYF TRBJ2-7 - TRBV3-1/TRBV3-2 many
TGTGCCAGCAGCTCTACTAGCGGGAGGGCCGGGAATGAGCAGTTCTTC CASSSTSGRAGNEQFF TRBJ2-1 TRBD2 TRBV7-2 -
TGTGCCATCAGTTCTCAAAACTCGACAGGGGGGGGTTTTAGATACGAGCAGTACTTC CAISSQNSTGGGFRYEQYF TRBJ2-7 TRBD1 TRBV10-3 -